Described below is a single TCR beta chain sequence and its context. What it recognizes is unknown. The method was immunoSEQ multiplex PCR; TCRdb's version includes in-frame clones alone and lacks a portion of them. The sample has tens of thousands of clones; 98% are singletons. The data were taken from a study of Tregs in tolerant kidney transplant recipients. The germline V gene encodes CDR1 SGHRS and CDR2 YFSETQ. The CDR3 runs 14 residues. V gave up 0 bases and J gave up 2 bases, with 6 bases separating them. Findings and caveats of the study: For some patients, primers changed over time, blocking nucleotide-level comparison. No direct test of biological reproducibility was done here.

The V gene is TRBV5-1, the J gene TRBJ1-3, with D maybe TRBD1 (5 bases). The source of this sequence is a human donor who received a combined kidney and bone marrow transplant. The sample here was CD4+ T cells from blood, taken before the transplant. The CDR3 here is CASSLAGTGNTIYF. The CDR3 DNA follows: TGCGCCAGCAGCTTGGCAGGGACTGGAAACACCATATATTTT.